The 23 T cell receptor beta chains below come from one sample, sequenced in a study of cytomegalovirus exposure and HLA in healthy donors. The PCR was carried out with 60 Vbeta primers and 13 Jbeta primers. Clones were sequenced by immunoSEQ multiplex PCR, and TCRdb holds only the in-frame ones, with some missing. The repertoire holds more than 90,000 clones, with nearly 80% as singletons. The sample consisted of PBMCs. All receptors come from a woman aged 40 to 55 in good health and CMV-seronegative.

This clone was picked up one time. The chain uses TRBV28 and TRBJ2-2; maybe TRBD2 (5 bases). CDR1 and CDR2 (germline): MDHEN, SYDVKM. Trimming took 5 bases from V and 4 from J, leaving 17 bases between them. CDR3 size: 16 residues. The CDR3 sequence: CASSPGGAESTGELFF. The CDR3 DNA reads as TGTGCCAGCAGTCCCGGAGGAGCGGAGAGCACCGGGGAGCTGTTTTTT.

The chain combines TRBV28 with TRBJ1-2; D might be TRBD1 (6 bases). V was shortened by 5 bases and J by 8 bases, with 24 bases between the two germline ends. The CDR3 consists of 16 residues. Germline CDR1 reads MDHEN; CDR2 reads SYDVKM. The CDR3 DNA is TGTGCCAGCAGTACTGAAACTAACCCCGGGACAAGGGGCTACACCTTC. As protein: CASSTETNPGTRGYTF.

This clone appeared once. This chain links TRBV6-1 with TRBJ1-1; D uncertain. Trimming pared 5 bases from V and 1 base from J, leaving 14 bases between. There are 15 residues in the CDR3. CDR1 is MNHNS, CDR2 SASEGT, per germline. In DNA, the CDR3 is TGTGCCAGCAGTAAGGAACCCAACAGGAACACTGAAGCTTTCTTT. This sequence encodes CASSKEPNRNTEAFF.

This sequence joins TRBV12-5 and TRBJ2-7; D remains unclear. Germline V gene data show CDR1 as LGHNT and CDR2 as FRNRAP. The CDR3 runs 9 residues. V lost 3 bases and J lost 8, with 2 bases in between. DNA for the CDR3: TGTGCTAGTGGTTTCAAGCAGTACTTC. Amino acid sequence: CASGFKQYF.

The DNA for the CDR3 is TGTGCCAGCAAGGTTGGCCGCGGATCTGAAGCTTTCTTT. Its protein is CASKVGRGSEAFF. This rearrangement joins TRBV2 to TRBJ1-1; the D is unclear. This CDR3 region has 13 residues. With 7 bases removed from V and 6 bases from J, the gap between germline ends came to 15 bases. Germline V lookup: CDR1 SNHLY, CDR2 FYNNEI. Full variable domain (remainder filled in from reference TRBV2 and TRBJ1-1): EPEVTQTPSHQVTQMGQEVILRCVPISNHLYFYWYRQILGQKVEFLVSFYNNEISEKSEIFDDQFSVERPDGSNFTLKIRSTKLEDSAMYFCASKVGRGSEAFFGQGTRLTVV.

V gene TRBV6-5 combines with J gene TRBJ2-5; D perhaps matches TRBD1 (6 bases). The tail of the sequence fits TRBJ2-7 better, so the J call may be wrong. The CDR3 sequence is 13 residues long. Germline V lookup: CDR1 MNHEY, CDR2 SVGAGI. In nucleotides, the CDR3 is TGTGCCAGCAGACGGACAGCTAACTGCGAGCAGTACTTC. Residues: CASRRTANCEQYF.

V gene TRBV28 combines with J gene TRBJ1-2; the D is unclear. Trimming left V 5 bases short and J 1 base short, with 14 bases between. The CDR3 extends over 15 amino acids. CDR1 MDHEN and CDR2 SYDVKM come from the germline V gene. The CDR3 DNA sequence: TGTGCCAGCAGTCCCCCCGGGAGGTTTAACTATGGCTACACCTTC. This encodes CASSPPGRFNYGYTF.

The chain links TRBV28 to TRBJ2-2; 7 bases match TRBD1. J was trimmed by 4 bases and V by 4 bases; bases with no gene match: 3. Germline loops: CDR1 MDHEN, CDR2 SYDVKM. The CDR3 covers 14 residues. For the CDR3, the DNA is TGTGCCAGCAGTTCTGGGACAGTCACCGGGGAGCTGTTTTTT. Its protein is CASSSGTVTGELFF.

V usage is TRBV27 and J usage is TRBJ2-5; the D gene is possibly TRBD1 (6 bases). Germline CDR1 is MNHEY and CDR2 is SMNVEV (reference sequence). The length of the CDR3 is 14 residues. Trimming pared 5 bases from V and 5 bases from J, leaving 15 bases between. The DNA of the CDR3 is TGTGCCAGCAGTCTCAGGTGGGGGCGCGAGACCCAGTACTTC. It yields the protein CASSLRWGRETQYF.

CDR3 in amino acids: CASSFEGPGGLAAVINEQFF. The CDR3 DNA reads TGTGCCAGTAGTTTCGAAGGACCTGGGGGACTAGCGGCCGTCATCAATGAGCAGTTCTTC. The chain links TRBV19 to TRBJ2-1; 11 nucleotides agree with TRBD2. J was trimmed by 6 bases and V by 5 bases; bases with no gene match: 21. Germline-derived CDR1 and CDR2 are LNHDA and SQIVND (reference sequence). The CDR3 length is 20 residues. The entire variable domain, with the rest obtained from reference TRBV19 and TRBJ2-1, is as follows: DGGITQSPKYLFRKEGQNVTLSCEQNLNHDAMYWYRQDPGQGLRLIYYSQIVNDFQKGDIAEGYSVSREKKESFPLTVTSAQKNPTAFYLCASSFEGPGGLAAVINEQFFGPGTRLTVL.

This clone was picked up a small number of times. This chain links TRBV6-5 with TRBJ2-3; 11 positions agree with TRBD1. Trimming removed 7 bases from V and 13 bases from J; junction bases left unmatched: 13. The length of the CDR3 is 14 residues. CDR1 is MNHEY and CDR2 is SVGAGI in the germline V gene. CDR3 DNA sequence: TGTGCCAGCACCGACGCCGGGACAGGGGGTAAGGAGTATTTT. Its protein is CASTDAGTGGKEYF.

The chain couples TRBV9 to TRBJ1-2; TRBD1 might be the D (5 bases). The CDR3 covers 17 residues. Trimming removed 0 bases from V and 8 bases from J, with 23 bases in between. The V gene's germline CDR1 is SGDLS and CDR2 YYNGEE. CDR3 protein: CASSVGGDLIGAAGYTF. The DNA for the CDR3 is TGTGCCAGCAGCGTAGGGGGGGACTTGATAGGGGCTGCCGGCTACACCTTC.

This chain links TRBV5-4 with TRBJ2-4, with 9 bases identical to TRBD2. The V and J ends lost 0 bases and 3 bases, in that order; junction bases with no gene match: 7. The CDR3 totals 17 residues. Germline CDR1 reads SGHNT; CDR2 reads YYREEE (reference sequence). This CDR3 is CASSLAASGKLKNIQYF. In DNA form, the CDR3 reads TGTGCCAGCAGCTTGGCGGCTAGCGGGAAACTCAAAAACATTCAGTACTTC.

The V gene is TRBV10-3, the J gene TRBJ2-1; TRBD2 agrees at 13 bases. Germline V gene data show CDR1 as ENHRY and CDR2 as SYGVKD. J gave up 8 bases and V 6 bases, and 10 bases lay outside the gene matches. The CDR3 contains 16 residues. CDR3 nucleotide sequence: TGTGCCATCAGGGAATCCAGACTAGCGGGAGGCTATGAGCAGTTCTTC. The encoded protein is CAIRESRLAGGYEQFF.

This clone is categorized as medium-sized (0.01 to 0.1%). The CDR3 DNA is TGTGCCAGCAGTTTAAGCAGGGGGCTGAGAGGGACTGAAGCTTTCTTT. Its protein is CASSLSRGLRGTEAFF. The V and J genes are TRBV27 and TRBJ1-1; 8 bases map to TRBD1. The CDR3 contains 16 residues. CDR1 is MNHEY, CDR2 SMNVEV, per germline (reference sequence). The junction had 10 bases not matched to a gene; V was cut back by 2 bases and J by 5 bases.

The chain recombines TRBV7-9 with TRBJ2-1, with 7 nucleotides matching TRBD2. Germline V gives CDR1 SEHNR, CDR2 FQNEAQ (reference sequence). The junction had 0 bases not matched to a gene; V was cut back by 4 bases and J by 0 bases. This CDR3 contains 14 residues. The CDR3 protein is CASSSSGSYNEQFF. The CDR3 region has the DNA TGTGCCAGCAGCTCTAGCGGCTCCTACAATGAGCAGTTCTTC.

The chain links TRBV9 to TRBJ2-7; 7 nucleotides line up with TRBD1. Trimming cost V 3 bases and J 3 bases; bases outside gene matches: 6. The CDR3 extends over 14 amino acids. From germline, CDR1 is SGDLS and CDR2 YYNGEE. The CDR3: CASSGTGRGYEQYF. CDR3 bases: TGTGCCAGCAGCGGGACAGGACGGGGCTACGAGCAGTACTTC.

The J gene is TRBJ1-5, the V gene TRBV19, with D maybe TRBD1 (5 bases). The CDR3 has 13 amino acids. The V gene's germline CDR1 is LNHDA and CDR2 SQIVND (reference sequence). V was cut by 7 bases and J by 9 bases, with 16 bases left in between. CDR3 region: CASTTGVRWPQHF. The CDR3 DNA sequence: TGTGCCAGTACCACGGGGGTTCGATGGCCCCAGCATTTT.

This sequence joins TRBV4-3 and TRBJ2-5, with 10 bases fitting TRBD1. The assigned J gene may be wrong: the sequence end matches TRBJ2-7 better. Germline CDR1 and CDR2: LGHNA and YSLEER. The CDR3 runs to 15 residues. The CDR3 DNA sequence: TGCGCCAGCAGCCTGCGGACAGGGGGCTCCTACGAGCAGTACTTC. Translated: CASSLRTGGSYEQYF.

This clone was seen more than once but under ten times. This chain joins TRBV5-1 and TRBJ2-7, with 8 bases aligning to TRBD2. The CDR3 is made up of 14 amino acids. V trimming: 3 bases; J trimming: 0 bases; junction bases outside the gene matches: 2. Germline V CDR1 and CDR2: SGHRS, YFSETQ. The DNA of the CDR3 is TGCGCCAGCAGCTACAGCGGGAGCTCCTACGAGCAGTACTTC. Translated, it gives CASSYSGSSYEQYF.

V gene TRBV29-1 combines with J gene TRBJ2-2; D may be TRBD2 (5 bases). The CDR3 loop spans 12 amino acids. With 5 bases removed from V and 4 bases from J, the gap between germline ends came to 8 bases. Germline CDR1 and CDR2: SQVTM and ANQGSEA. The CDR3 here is CSVSRGTGELFF. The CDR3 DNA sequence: TGCAGCGTTAGCCGGGGCACCGGGGAGCTGTTTTTT.

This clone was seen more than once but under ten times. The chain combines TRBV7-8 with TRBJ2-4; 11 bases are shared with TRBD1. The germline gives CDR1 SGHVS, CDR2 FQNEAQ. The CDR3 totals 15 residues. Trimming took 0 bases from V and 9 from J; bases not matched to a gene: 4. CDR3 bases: TGTGCCAGCAGCTTAGCGGTGGGGACAGGGGGCATTCAGTACTTC. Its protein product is CASSLAVGTGGIQYF. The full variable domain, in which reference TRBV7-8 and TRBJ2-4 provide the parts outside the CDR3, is GAGVSQSPRYKVAKRGQDVALRCDPISGHVSLFWYQQALGQGPEFLTYFQNEAQLDKSGLPSDRFFAERPEGSVSTLKIQRTQQEDSAVYLCASSLAVGTGGIQYFGAGTRLSVL.

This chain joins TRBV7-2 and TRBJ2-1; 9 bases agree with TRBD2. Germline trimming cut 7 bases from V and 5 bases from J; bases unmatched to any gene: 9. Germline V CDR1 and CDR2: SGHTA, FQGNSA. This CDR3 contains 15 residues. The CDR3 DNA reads TGTGCCAGCACCCTCCGCGGACTAGCGAACAATGAGCAGTTCTTC. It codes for CASTLRGLANNEQFF.